At least ten counts were recorded for the clone carrying this T cell receptor (beta chain). Its antigen is not identified. These data belong to a study of regulatory T cells in long-lasting Graves disease. Study results and caveats: Persistent disease was associated with favored TRBV28 usage and with favored use of TRBJ1-2 and TRBJ2-5.

This CDR3 contains 15 residues. V was clipped by 6 bases and J by 4 bases, with 16 bases between them. The germline CDR1 and CDR2 sequences are SNHLY and FYNNEI. Time point given: persistent/refractory GD, antithyroid drugs over 5 years with positive TRAb. PBMCs were the source of the RNA used for TCR sequencing. The patients were enrolled through endocrinology in Xi'an, China. With iRepertoire HTBI primers and Arm-PCR of CDR3 regions, TCR beta libraries were built. TCRdb used MiXCR to reprocess the multiplex PCR reads, holding one entry per CDR3 protein. The table shows about 470,000 distinct CDR3 sequences, with less than 25% occurring only once.

The receptor comes from a female donor with Graves disease. The sequenced sample was peripheral blood mononuclear cells (PBMCs), obtained when the disease was refractory, from a patient treated with antithyroid drugs. The chain uses TRBV2 and TRBJ2-1, with D maybe TRBD1 (7 bases). The CDR3 is CASSMRDSRYNEQFF. CDR3 sequence (DNA): TGTGCCAGCAGCATGCGGGACAGCCGATACAATGAGCAGTTCTTC.